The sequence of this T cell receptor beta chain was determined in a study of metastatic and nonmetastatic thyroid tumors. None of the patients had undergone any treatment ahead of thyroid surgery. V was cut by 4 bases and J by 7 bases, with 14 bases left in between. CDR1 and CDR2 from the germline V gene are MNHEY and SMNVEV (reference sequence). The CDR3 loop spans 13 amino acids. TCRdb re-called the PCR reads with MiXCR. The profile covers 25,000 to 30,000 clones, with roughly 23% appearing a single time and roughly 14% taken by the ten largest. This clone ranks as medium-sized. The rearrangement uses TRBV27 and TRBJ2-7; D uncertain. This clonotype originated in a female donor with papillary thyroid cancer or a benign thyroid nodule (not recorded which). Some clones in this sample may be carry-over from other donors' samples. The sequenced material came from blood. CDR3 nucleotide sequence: TGTGCCAGCAGTTCCCGGGTCGGCTATGAGCAGTACTTC. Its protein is CASSSRVGYEQYF.